The present T cell receptor beta chain was sequenced within a study of blood T cells in healthy people across ages. This clonotype was observed a handful of times. Alongside a J-beta primer mix, a sample-barcoded 5' primer served in a second PCR lasting roughly 7 to 11 cycles. TCRdb processed the 5' RACE reads anew with MiXCR; each CDR3 protein has one entry. The table has fewer than 2,000,000 distinct CDR3 sequences, around 42% seen once; the top ten hold 20% to 25%. This CDR3 has 14 amino acids. Per the germline V gene, CDR1 is MGHRA and CDR2 is YSYEKL. V was pared by 0 bases and J by 9 bases, with 12 bases between.

This clonotype originated in a human donor in good health. The V and J genes are TRBV4-1 and TRBJ2-1, with a possible D match to TRBD1 (5 bases). The source material was blood. CDR3 coding DNA: TGCGCCAGCAGCCAAGATGGGGCCGAAGTTGAGCAGTTCTTC. It is translated as CASSQDGAEVEQFF.